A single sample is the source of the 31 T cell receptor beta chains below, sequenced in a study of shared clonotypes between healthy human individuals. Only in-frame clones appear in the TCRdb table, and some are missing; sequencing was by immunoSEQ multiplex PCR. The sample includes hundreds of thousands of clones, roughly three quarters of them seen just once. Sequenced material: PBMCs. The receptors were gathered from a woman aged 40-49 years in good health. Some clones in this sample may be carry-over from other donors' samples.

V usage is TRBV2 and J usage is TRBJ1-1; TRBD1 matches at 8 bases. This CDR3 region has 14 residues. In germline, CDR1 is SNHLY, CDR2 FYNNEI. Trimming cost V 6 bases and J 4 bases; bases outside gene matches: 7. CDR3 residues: CASRQGGRGTEAFF. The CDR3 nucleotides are TGTGCCAGCAGACAGGGGGGGAGGGGCACTGAAGCTTTCTTT.

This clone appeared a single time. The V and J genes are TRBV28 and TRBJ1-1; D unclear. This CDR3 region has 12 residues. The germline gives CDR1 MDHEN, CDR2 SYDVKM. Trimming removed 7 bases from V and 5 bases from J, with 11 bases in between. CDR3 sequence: CASKLGQTEAFF. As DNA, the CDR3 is TGTGCCAGCAAGTTAGGTCAAACTGAAGCTTTCTTT.

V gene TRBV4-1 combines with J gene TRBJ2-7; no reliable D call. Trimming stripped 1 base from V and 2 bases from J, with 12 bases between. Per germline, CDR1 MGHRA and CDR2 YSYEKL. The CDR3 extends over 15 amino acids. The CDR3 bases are TGCGCCAGCAGCCAAGTGTTCGGGCCCACCTACGAGCAGTACTTC. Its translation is CASSQVFGPTYEQYF.

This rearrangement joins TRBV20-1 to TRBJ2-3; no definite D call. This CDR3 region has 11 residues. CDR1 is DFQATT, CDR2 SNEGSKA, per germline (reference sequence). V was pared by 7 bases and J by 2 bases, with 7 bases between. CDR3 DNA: TGCAGTGAATCAAACACAGATACGCAGTATTTT. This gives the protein CSESNTDTQYF.

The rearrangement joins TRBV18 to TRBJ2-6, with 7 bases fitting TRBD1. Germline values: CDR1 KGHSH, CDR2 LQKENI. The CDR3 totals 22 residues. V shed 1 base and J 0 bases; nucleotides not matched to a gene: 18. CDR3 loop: CASSPQSYRGNLRLSGANVLTF. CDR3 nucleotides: TGTGCCAGCTCACCACAAAGTTACAGGGGAAATCTGAGACTCTCTGGGGCCAACGTCCTGACTTTC.

DNA for the CDR3: TGTGCCAGCAGCTACACCGGGACGCAAGAGACCCAGTACTTC. Protein sequence: CASSYTGTQETQYF. The J gene is TRBJ2-5, the V gene TRBV5-6; D is perhaps TRBD1 or TRBD2 (5 bases each). This CDR3 spans 14 amino acids. The V gene's germline CDR1 is SGHDT and CDR2 YYEEEE. V was trimmed by 3 bases and J by 2 bases, leaving 11 bases between them.

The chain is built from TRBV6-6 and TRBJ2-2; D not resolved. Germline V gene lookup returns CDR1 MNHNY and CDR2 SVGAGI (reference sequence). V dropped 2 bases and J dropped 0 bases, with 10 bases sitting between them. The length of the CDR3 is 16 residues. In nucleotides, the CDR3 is TGTGCCAGCAGTTACCCGGCACGGGCGAACACCGGGGAGCTGTTTTTT. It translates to CASSYPARANTGELFF.

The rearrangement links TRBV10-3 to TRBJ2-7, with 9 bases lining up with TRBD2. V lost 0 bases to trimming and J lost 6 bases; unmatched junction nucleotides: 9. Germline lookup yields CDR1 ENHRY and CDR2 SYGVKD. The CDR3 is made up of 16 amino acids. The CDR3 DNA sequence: TGTGCCATCAGTGAGTCGTCGGCTAGCGGGACGGGCGAGCAGTACTTC. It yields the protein CAISESSASGTGEQYF.

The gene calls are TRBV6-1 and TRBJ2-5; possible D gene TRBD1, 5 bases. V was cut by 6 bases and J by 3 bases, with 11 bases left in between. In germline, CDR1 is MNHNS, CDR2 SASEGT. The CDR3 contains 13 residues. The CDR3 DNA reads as TGTGCCAGCAGCGGAGACAGAAAAGAGACCCAGTACTTC. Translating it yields CASSGDRKETQYF.

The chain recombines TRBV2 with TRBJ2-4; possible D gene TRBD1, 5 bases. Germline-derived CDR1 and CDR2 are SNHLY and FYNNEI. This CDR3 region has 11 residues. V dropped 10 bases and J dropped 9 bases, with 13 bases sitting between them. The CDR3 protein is CANLTGAIQYF. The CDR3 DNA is TGTGCCAACTTAACTGGGGCCATTCAGTACTTC.

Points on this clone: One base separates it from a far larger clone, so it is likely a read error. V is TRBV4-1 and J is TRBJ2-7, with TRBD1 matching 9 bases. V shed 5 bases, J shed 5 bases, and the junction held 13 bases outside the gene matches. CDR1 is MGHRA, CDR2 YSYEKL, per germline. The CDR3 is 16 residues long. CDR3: CASSSDRDRARHEQYF. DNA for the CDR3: TGCGCCAGCAGCTCAGACCGGGACAGGGCTAGGCACGAGCAGTACTTC.

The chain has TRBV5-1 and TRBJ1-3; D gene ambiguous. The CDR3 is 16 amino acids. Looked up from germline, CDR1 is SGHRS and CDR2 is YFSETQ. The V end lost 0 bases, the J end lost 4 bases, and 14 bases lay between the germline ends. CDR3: CASSLVGQVAGNTIYF. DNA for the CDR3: TGCGCCAGCAGCTTGGTAGGGCAAGTCGCCGGAAACACCATATATTTT.

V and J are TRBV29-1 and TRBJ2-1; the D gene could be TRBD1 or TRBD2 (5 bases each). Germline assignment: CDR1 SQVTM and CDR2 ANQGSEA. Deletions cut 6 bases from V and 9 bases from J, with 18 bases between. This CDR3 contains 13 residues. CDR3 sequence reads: CSVTGPGGIEQFF. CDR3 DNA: TGCAGCGTGACGGGACCCGGCGGTATTGAGCAGTTCTTC.

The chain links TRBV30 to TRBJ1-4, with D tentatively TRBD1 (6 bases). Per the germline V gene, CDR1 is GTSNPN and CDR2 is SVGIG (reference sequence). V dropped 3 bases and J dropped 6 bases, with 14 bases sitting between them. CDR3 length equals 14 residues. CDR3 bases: TGTGCCTGGAGCGATAGGGGGGGAGATGAAAAACTGTTTTTT. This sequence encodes CAWSDRGGDEKLFF.

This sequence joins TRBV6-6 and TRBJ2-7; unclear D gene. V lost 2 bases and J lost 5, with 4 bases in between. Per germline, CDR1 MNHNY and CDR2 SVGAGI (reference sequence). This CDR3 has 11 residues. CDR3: CASSYRHEQYF. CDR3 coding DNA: TGTGCCAGCAGTTACCGCCACGAGCAGTACTTC.

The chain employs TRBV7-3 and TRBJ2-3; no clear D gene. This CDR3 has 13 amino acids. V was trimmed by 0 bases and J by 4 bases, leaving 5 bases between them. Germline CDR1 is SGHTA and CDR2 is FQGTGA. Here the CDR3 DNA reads TGTGCCAGCAGCTTAACTGCTTCAGATACGCAGTATTTT. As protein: CASSLTASDTQYF. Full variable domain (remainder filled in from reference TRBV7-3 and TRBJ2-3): GAGVSQTPSNKVTEKGKYVELRCDPISGHTALYWYRQSLGQGPEFLIYFQGTGAADDSGLPNDRFFAVRPEGSVSTLKIQRTERGDSAVYLCASSLTASDTQYFGPGTRLTVL.

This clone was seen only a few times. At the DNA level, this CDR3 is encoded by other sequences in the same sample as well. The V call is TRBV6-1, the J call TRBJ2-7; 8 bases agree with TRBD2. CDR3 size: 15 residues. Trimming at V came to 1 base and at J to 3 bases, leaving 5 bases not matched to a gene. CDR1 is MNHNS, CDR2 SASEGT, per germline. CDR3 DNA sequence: TGTGCCAGCAGTGAAGGCCTTGCGGGAGGCTACGAGCAGTACTTC. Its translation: CASSEGLAGGYEQYF.

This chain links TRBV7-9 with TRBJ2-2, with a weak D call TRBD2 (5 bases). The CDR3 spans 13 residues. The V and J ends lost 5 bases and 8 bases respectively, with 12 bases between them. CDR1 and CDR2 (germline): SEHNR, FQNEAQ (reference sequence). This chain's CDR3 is CASSLRRGGELFF. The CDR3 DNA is TGTGCCAGCAGCCTGCGCCGGGGAGGGGAGCTGTTTTTT.

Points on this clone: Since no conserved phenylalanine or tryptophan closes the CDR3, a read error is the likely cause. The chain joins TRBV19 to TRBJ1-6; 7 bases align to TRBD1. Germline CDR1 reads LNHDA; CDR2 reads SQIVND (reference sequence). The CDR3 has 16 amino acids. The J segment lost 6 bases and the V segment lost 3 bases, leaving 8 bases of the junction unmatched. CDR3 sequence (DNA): TGTGCCAGTAGTATGGGACAGCTCTCTGTTAATTCACCCCTCCACCTT. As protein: CASSMGQLSVNSPLHL.

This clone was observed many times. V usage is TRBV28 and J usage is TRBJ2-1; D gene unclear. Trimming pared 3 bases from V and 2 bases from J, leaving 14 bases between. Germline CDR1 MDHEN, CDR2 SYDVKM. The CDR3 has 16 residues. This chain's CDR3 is CASSFLLANTYNEQFF. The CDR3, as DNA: TGTGCCAGCAGTTTCCTCCTGGCTAACACCTACAATGAGCAGTTCTTC.

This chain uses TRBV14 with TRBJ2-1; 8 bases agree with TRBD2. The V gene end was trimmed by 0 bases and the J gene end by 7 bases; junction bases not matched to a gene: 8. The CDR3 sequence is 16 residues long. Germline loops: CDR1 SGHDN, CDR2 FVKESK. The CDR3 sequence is CASSQDRGLVVNEQFF. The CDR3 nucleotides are TGTGCCAGCAGCCAAGACAGGGGACTAGTGGTTAATGAGCAGTTCTTC.

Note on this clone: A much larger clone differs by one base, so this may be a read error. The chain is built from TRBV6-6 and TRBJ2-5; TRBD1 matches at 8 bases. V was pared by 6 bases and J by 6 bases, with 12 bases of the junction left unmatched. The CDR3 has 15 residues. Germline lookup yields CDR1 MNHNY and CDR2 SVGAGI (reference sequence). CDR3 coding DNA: TGTGCCAGCAGACCTGGACAGGGATCCGGGAAGACCCAGTACTTC. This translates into CASRPGQGSGKTQYF.

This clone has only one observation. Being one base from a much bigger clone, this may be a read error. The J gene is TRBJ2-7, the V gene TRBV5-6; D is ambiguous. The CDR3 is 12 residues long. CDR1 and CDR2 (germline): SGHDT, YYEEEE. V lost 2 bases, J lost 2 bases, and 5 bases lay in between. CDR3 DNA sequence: TGTGCCAGCAGCTTCGGAACCTACGAGCAGTACTTC. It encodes CASSFGTYEQYF.

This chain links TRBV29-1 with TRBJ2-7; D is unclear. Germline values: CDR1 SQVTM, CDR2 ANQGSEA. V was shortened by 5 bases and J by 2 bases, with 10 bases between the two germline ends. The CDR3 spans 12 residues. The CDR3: CSVIKGPYEQYF. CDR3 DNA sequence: TGCAGCGTTATAAAAGGTCCCTACGAGCAGTACTTC.

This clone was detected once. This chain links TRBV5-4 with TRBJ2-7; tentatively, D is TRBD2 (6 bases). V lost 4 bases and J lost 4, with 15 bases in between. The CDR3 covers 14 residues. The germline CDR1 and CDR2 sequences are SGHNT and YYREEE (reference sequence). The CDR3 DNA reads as TGTGCCAGCAGCGTAACGGGACTCAGATACGAGCAGTACTTC. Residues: CASSVTGLRYEQYF.

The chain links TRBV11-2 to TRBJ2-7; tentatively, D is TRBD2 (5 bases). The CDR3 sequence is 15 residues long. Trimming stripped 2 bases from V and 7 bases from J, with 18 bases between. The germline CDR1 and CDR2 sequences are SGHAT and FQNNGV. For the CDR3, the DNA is TGTGCCAGCAGCTTATTTCGGGGTCCCGTGCGGGAGCAGTACTTC. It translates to CASSLFRGPVREQYF.

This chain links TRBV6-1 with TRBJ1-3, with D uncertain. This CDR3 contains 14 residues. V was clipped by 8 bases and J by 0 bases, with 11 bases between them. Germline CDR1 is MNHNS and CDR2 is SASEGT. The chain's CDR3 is CASSPSGSGNTIYF. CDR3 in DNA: TGTGCCAGCTCACCCTCCGGCTCTGGAAACACCATATATTTT.

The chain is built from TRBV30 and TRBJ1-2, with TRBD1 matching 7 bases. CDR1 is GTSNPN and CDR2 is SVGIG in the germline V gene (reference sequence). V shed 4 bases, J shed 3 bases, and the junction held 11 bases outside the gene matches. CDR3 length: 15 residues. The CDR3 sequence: CAWKDLGGGDYGYTF. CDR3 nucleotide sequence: TGTGCCTGGAAGGATTTGGGAGGGGGCGACTATGGCTACACCTTC.

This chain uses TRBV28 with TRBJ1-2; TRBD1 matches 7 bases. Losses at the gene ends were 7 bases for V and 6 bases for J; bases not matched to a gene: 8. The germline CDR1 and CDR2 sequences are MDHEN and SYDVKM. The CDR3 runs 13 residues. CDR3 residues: CASTETGRDGYTF. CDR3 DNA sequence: TGTGCCAGCACCGAGACAGGGAGGGATGGCTACACCTTC.

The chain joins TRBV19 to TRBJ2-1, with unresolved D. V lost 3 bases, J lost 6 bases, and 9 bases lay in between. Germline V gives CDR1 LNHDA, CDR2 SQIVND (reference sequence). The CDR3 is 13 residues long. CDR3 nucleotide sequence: TGTGCCAGTAGTATTGCTAGACGCAATGAGCAGTTCTTC. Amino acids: CASSIARRNEQFF.

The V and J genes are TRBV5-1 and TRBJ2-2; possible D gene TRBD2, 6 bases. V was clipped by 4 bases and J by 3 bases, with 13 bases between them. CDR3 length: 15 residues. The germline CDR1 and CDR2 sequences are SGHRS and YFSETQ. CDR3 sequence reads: CASSPTGGDTGELFF. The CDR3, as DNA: TGCGCCAGCAGCCCGACCGGGGGTGACACCGGGGAGCTGTTTTTT.